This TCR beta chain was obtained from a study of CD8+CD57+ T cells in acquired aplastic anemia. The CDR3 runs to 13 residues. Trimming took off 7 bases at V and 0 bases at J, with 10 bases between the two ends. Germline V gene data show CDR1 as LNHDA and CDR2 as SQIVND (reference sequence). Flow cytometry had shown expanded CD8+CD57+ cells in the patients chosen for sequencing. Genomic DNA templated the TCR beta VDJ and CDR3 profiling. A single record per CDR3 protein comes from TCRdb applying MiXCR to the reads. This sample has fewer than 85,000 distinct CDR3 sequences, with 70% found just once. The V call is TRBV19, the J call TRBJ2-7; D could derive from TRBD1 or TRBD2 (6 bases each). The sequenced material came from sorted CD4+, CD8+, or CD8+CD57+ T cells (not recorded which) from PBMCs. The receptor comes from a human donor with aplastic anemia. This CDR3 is CASNRGPSYEQYF. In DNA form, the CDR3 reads TGTGCCAGTAATCGGGGGCCCTCCTACGAGCAGTACTTC.